This T cell receptor beta chain was captured in a study of T cells after yellow fever vaccination. Background on the study: Fractions with few cells were prepared using SMART-Seq v4 Ultra Low Input.

Overall study findings and caveats: Abundant clonotypes from the bulk population could get into FACS-sorted repertoires as contaminants.

There are many counts of this clonotype. Antigen: not known. V gave up 6 bases and J gave up 4 bases; unmatched junction bases: 11. CDR3 length: 15 residues. The V gene's germline CDR1 is DFQATT and CDR2 SNEGSKA (reference sequence). TCRdb re-called the 5' RACE reads through MiXCR, storing one row per CDR3 protein. The repertoire holds 310,000 or so distinct CDR3 sequences, with 6.5% to 8.5% as singletons. The starting material was PBMCs, obtained approximately 40 days after the first yellow fever vaccination. This TCR was recovered from a man younger than 35 who received the YFV17D yellow fever vaccine. The chain carries TRBV20-1 and TRBJ2-1; 8 nucleotides match TRBD2. CDR3 DNA sequence: TGCAGTGCAGGACCTACTAGCGGCGGTTACAATGAGCAGTTCTTC. Encoded protein: CSAGPTSGGYNEQFF.